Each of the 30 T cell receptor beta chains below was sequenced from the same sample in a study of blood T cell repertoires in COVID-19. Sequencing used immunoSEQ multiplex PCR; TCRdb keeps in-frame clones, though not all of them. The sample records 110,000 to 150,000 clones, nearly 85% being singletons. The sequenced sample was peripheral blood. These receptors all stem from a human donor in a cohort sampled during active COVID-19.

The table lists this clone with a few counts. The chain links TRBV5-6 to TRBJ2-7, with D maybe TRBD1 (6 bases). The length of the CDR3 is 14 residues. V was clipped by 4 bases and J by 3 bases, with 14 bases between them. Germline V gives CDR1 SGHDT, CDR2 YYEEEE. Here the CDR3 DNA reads TGTGCCAGCAGCCAAACGAGGGGGAGCTACGAGCAGTACGTC. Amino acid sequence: CASSQTRGSYEQYV.

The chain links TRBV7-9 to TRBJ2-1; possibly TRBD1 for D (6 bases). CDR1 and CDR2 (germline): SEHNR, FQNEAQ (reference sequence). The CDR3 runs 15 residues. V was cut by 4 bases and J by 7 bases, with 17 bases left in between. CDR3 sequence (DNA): TGTGCCAGCAGCTCTTGGGACACCCGCGCAAATGAGCAGTTCTTC. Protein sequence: CASSSWDTRANEQFF.

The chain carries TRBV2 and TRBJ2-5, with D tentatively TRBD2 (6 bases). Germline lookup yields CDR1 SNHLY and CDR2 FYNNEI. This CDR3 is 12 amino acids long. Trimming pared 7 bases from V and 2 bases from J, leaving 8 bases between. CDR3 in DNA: TGTGCCAGCACGGACTATCAAGAGACCCAGTACTTC. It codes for CASTDYQETQYF.

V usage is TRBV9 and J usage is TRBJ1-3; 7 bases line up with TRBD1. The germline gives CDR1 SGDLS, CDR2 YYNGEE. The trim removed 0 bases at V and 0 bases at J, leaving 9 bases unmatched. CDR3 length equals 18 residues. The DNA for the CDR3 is TGTGCCAGCAGCGTAGGGAACCCAGGGGGTGCCTCTGGAAACACCATATATTTT. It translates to CASSVGNPGGASGNTIYF. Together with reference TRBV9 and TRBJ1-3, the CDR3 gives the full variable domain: DSGVTQTPKHLITATGQRVTLRCSPRSGDLSVYWYQQSLDQGLQFLIQYYNGEERAKGNILERFSAQQFPDLHSELNLSSLELGDSALYFCASSVGNPGGASGNTIYFGEGSWLTVV.

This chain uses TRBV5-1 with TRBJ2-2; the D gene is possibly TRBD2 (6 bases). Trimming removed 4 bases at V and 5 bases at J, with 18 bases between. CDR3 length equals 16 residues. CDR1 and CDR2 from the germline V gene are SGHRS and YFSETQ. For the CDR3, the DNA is TGCGCCAGCAGCAGACTGAGGGCGGCGGGGACCGGGGAGCTGTTTTTT. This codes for CASSRLRAAGTGELFF. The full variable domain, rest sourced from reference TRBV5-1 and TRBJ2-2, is KAGVTQTPRYLIKTRGQQVTLSCSPISGHRSVSWYQQTPGQGLQFLFEYFSETQRNKGNFPGRFSGRQFSNSRSEMNVSTLELGDSALYLCASSRLRAAGTGELFFGEGSRLTVL.

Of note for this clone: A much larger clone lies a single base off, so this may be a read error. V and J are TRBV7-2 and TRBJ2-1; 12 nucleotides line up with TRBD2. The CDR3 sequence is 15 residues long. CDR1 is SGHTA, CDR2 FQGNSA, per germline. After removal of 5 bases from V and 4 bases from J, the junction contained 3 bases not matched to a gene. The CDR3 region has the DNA TGTGCCAGCAGCGCGGGACTAGCGGGTTACAATGAGCAGTTCTTC. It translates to CASSAGLAGYNEQFF.

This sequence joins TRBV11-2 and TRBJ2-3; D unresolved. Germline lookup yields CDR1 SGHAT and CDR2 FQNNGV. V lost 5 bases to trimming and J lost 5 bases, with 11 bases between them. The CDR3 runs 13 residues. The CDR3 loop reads CASSITSLDTQYF. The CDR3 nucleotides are TGTGCCAGCAGCATTACTTCGCTAGATACGCAGTATTTT.

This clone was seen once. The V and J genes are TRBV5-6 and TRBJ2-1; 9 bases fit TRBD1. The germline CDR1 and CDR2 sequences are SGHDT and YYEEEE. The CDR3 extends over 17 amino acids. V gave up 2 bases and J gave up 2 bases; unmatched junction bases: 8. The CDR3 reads CASSLGTGNRPYNEQFF. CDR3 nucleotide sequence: TGTGCCAGCAGCTTAGGGACAGGGAATAGACCCTACAATGAGCAGTTCTTC. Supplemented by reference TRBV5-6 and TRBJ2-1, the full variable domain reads DAGVTQSPTHLIKTRGQQVTLRCSPKSGHDTVSWYQQALGQGPQFIFQYYEEEERQRGNFPDRFSGHQFPNYSSELNVNALLLGDSALYLCASSLGTGNRPYNEQFFGPGTRLTVL.

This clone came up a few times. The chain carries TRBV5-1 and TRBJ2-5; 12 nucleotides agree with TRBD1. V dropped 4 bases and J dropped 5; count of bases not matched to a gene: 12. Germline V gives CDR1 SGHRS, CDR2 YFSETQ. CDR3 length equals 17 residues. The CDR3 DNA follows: TGCGCCAGCAGCCCCGGGACAGGGGGCGAGTTTAGGGAGACCCAGTACTTC. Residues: CASSPGTGGEFRETQYF.

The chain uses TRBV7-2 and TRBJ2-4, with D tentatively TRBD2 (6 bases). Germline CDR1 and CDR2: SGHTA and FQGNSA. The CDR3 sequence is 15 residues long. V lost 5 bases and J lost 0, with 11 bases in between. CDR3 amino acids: CASSPGTLAKNIQYF. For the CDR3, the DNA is TGTGCCAGCAGCCCCGGGACTTTAGCCAAAAACATTCAGTACTTC.

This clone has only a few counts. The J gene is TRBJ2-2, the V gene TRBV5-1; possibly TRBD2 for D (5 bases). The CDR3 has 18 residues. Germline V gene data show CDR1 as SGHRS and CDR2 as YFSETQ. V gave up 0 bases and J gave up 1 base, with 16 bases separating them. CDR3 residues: CASSLGRLRARNTGELFF. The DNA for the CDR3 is TGCGCCAGCAGCTTGGGTAGGCTGAGGGCCCGGAACACCGGGGAGCTGTTTTTT.

The CDR3, as DNA: TGTGCCAGCAGTTCTACCGGGACAGCCTCCCACGTCCTGACTTTC. Encoded protein: CASSSTGTASHVLTF. The chain joins TRBV27 to TRBJ2-6, with 7 bases aligning to TRBD1. Losses at the gene ends were 4 bases for V and 11 bases for J; bases not matched to a gene: 11. The CDR3 consists of 15 residues. CDR1 and CDR2 from the germline V gene are MNHEY and SMNVEV (reference sequence).

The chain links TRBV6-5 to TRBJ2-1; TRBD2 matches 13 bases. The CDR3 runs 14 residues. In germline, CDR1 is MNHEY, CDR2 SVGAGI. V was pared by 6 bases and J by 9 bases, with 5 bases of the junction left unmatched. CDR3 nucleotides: TGTGCCAGCAGAACTAGCGGGGGGGCCTCTGAGCAGTTCTTC. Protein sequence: CASRTSGGASEQFF.

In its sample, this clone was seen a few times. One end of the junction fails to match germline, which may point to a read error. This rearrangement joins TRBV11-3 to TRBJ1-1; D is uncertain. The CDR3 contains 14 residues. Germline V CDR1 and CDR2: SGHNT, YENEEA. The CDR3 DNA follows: TGTGCCAGCACCTTAGGGAGGTCGAACACTGAAGCTTTCTTT. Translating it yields CASTLGRSNTEAFF.

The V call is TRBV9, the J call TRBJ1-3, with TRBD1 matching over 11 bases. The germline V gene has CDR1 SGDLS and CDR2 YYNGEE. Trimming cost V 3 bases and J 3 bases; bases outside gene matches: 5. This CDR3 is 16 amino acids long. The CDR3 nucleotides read TGTGCCAGCAGCGCTCGGACAGGGGGCAATGGAAACACCATATATTTT. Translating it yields CASSARTGGNGNTIYF. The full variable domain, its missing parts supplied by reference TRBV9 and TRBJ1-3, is DSGVTQTPKHLITATGQRVTLRCSPRSGDLSVYWYQQSLDQGLQFLIQYYNGEERAKGNILERFSAQQFPDLHSELNLSSLELGDSALYFCASSARTGGNGNTIYFGEGSWLTVV.

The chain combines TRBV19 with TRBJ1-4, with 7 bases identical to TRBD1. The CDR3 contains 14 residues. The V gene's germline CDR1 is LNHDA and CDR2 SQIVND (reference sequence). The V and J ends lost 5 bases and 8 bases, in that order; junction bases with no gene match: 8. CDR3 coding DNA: TGTGCCAGTAGTGTCAGGGGGACTTCGGAAAAACTGTTTTTT. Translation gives CASSVRGTSEKLFF.

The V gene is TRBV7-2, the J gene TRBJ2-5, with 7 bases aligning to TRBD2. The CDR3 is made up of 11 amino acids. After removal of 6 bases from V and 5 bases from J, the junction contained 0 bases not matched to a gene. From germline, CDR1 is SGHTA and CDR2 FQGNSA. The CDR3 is CASRTSETQYF. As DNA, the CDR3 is TGTGCCAGCAGGACTAGCGAGACCCAGTACTTC.

The CDR3: CASSLDRANSPLHF. The CDR3 region has the DNA TGCGCCAGCAGCTTGGACAGGGCCAATTCACCCCTCCACTTT. V and J are TRBV5-1 and TRBJ1-6, with a tentative D call TRBD1 (6 bases). CDR1 is SGHRS, CDR2 YFSETQ, per germline. The CDR3 is made up of 14 amino acids. V was pared by 0 bases and J by 7 bases, with 8 bases between.

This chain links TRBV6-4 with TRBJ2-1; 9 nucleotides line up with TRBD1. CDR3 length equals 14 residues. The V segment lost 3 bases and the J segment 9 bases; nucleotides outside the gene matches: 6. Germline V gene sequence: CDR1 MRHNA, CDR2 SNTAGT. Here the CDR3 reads CASSETGGRGEQFF. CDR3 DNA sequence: TGTGCCAGCAGTGAAACAGGGGGCCGGGGTGAGCAGTTCTTC.

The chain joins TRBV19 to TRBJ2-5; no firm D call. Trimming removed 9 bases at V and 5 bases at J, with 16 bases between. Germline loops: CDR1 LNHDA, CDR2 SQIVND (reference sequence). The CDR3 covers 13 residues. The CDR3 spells CASSATRLETQYF. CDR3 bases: TGTGCCAGCAGTGCAACGAGACTCGAGACCCAGTACTTC. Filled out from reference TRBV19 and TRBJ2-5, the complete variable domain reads DGGITQSPKYLFRKEGQNVTLSCEQNLNHDAMYWYRQDPGQGLRLIYYSQIVNDFQKGDIAEGYSVSREKKESFPLTVTSAQKNPTAFYLCASSATRLETQYFGPGTRLLVL.

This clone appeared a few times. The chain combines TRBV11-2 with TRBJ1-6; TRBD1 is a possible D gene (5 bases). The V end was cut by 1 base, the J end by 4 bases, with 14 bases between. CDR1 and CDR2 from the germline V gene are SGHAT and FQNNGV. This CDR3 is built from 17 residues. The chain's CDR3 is CASSLAAGGAYNSPLHF. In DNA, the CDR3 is TGTGCCAGCAGCTTAGCCGCGGGAGGGGCATATAATTCACCCCTCCACTTT.

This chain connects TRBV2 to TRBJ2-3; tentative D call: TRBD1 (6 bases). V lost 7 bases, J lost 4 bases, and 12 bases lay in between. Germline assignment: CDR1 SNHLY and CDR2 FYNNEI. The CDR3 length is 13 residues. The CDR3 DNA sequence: TGTGCCAGCACCTACAGGGACCCAGATACGCAGTATTTT. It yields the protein CASTYRDPDTQYF.

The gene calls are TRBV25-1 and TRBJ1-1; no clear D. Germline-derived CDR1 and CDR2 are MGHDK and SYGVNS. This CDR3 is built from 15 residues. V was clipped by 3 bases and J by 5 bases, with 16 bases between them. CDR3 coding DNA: TGTGCCAGCAGTGAGTCGTCCCGGGAAGAAACTGAAGCTTTCTTT. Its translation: CASSESSREETEAFF.

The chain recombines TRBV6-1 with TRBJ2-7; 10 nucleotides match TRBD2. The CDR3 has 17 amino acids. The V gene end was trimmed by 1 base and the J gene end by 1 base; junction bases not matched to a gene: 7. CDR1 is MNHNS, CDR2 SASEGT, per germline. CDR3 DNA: TGTGCCAGCAGTGAAGGTCGCAGGACTAGCGGTTCCTACGAGCAGTACTTC. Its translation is CASSEGRRTSGSYEQYF.

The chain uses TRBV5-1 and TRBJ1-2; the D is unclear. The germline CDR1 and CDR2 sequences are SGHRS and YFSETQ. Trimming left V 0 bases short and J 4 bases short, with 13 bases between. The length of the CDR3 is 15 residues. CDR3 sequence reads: CASSLAYDPTYGYTF. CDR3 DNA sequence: TGCGCCAGCAGCTTGGCCTATGATCCTACCTATGGCTACACCTTC.

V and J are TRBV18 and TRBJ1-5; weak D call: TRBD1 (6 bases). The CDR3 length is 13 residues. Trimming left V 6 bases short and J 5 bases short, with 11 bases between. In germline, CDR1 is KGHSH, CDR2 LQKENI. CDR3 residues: CASSQHRDQPQHF. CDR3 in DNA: TGTGCCAGCTCTCAACACAGGGATCAGCCCCAGCATTTT.

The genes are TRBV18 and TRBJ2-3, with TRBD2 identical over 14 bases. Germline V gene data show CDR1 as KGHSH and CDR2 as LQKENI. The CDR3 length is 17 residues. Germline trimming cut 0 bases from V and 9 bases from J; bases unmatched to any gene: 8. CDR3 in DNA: TGTGCCAGCTCACCACCGAGACTAGCGGGGGGGCCGCAGACGCAGTATTTT. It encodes CASSPPRLAGGPQTQYF.

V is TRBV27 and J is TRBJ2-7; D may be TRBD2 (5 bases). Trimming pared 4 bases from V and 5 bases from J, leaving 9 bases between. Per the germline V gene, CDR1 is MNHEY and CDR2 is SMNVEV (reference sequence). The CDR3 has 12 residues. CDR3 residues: CASSSVGNEQYF. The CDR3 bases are TGTGCCAGCAGTTCCGTCGGGAACGAGCAGTACTTC.

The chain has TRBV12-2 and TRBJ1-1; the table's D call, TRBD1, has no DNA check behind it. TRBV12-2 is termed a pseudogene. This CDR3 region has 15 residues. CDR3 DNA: TGTGCAAGTCGCGGACGGACAGGGGGCAACACTGAAGCTTTCTTT. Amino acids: CASRGRTGGNTEAFF.

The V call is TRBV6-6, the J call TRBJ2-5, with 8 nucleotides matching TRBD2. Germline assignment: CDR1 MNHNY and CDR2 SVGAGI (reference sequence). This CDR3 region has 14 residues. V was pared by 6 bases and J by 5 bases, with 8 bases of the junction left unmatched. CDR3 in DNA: TGTGCCAGCAGGCCGGGGGGGGCAGGGGAGACCCAGTACTTC. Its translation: CASRPGGAGETQYF.